One sample yielded the 30 T cell receptor beta chains listed below, sequenced in a study of blood T cell repertoires in COVID-19. Assay: immunoSEQ multiplex PCR; the TCRdb copy retains only in-frame clones and omits some. Of about 350,000 clones listed, roughly 90% are singletons. The material sequenced was PBMCs or T cells enriched from blood (not recorded which). These receptors all stem from a woman in her twenties or thirties who had recovered from COVID-19.

The chain uses TRBV19 and TRBJ1-1, with D perhaps TRBD1 (5 bases). V was shortened by 7 bases and J by 6 bases, with 21 bases between the two germline ends. Germline loops: CDR1 LNHDA, CDR2 SQIVND (reference sequence). The CDR3 sequence is 15 residues long. CDR3 sequence (DNA): TGTGCCAGTAATTGGGGAGGTGGCAGGGTCTCTGAAGCTTTCTTT. This gives the protein CASNWGGGRVSEAFF.

The CDR3 DNA reads as TGTGCCAGCAGCTTAGACTACAGGATTCAAGGATTTCAGCCCCAGCATTTT. Its translation: CASSLDYRIQGFQPQHF. The chain couples TRBV7-2 to TRBJ1-5, with a possible D match to TRBD1 (5 bases). Per the germline V gene, CDR1 is SGHTA and CDR2 is FQGNSA. Trimming removed 1 base at V and 6 bases at J, with 19 bases between. The CDR3 runs 17 residues.

This clone was seen once. V gene TRBV6-5 combines with J gene TRBJ1-2; 9 bases are shared with TRBD1. The germline CDR1 and CDR2 sequences are MNHEY and SVGAGI. The CDR3 is 16 amino acids. The V gene end was trimmed by 1 base and the J gene end by 6 bases; junction bases not matched to a gene: 9. This chain's CDR3 is CASSYWSRDRADGYTF. CDR3 bases: TGTGCCAGCAGTTACTGGAGTCGGGACAGGGCGGATGGCTACACCTTC.

The genes are TRBV4-1 and TRBJ2-3; 9 positions agree with TRBD2. The V gene end was trimmed by 3 bases and the J gene end by 2 bases; junction bases not matched to a gene: 18. The CDR3 spans 20 residues. Per the germline V gene, CDR1 is MGHRA and CDR2 is YSYEKL. Written as DNA, the CDR3 is TGCGCCAGCAGCCACGCTGGGGGGCGGGGGGGCCGTTTTTCCACAGATACGCAGTATTTT. This sequence encodes CASSHAGGRGGRFSTDTQYF.

The chain employs TRBV15 and TRBJ1-1, with TRBD1 as a possible D gene (5 bases). The V gene lost 0 bases and the J gene lost 7 bases, with 9 bases spanning the gap. The CDR3 covers 13 residues. Per germline, CDR1 LNHNV and CDR2 YYDKDF (reference sequence). This chain's CDR3 is CATSRDHGGEAFF. CDR3 nucleotides: TGTGCCACCAGCAGAGATCACGGGGGTGAAGCTTTCTTT.

V gene TRBV3-1 (or the pseudogene TRBV3-2) combines with J gene TRBJ1-1; no clear D gene. The CDR3 length is 16 residues. Germline loops: CDR1 LGHDT, CDR2 YNNKEL (reference sequence). Trimming stripped 0 bases from V and 4 bases from J, with 15 bases between. The DNA of the CDR3 is TGTGCCAGCAGCCAAGAACGATATGGGCGGGGCACTGAAGCTTTCTTT. This encodes CASSQERYGRGTEAFF.

The V and J genes are TRBV28 and TRBJ1-6; 7 bases line up with TRBD1. The CDR3 totals 14 residues. The V gene end was trimmed by 8 bases and the J gene end by 3 bases; junction bases not matched to a gene: 4. Germline V gene lookup returns CDR1 MDHEN and CDR2 SYDVKM. CDR3 coding DNA: TGTGCCAGCGGACAGGTTATCTATAATTCACCCCTCCACTTT. Translating gives CASGQVIYNSPLHF.

The CDR3 loop reads CASSPPVVYEQFF. The CDR3 DNA sequence: TGTGCCAGCTCACCACCGGTAGTCTATGAGCAGTTCTTC. This chain connects TRBV18 to TRBJ2-1; no clear D. CDR1 is KGHSH, CDR2 LQKENI, per germline. The CDR3 is made up of 13 amino acids. V dropped 0 bases and J dropped 8 bases, with 8 bases sitting between them.

The rearrangement links TRBV19 to TRBJ1-4; 10 bases line up with TRBD1. J was trimmed by 7 bases and V by 5 bases; bases with no gene match: 7. The CDR3 consists of 15 residues. Germline-derived CDR1 and CDR2 are LNHDA and SQIVND (reference sequence). CDR3 amino acids: CASSPRTGGAEKLFF. CDR3 bases: TGTGCCAGTAGTCCCCGGACAGGGGGGGCTGAAAAACTGTTTTTT.

CDR3 DNA sequence: TGTGCCAGTAGTATAGTTGGGACAGGCAATCAACCCCCTAAGACCCAGTACTTC. This sequence encodes CASSIVGTGNQPPKTQYF. The chain joins TRBV19 to TRBJ2-5; 8 positions agree with TRBD1. CDR1 LNHDA and CDR2 SQIVND come from the germline V gene (reference sequence). V shed 1 base, J shed 6 bases, and the junction held 16 bases outside the gene matches. The CDR3 loop spans 18 amino acids.

V usage is TRBV20-1 and J usage is TRBJ2-5; D perhaps matches TRBD2 (6 bases). Germline V gene sequence: CDR1 DFQATT, CDR2 SNEGSKA (reference sequence). The CDR3 runs to 15 residues. V lost 3 bases and J lost 1, with 15 bases in between. The DNA for the CDR3 is TGCAGTGCTAGTCTTGGCGGGGCGATCCAAGAGACCCAGTACTTC. This gives the protein CSASLGGAIQETQYF.

The V and J genes are TRBV19 and TRBJ1-2, with 7 bases lining up with TRBD1. CDR1 LNHDA and CDR2 SQIVND come from the germline V gene (reference sequence). V was pared by 4 bases and J by 7 bases, with 12 bases of the junction left unmatched. The CDR3 is 15 residues long. The CDR3 nucleotides read TGTGCCAGTAGTACAACCGGGACAGCTTCAACTGGCTACACCTTC. The encoded protein is CASSTTGTASTGYTF.

The V call is TRBV7-8, the J call TRBJ2-3; 8 bases match TRBD1. V lost 4 bases and J lost 5; bases outside the gene matches: 14. This CDR3 is 17 amino acids long. From germline, CDR1 is SGHVS and CDR2 FQNEAQ. CDR3 bases: TGTGCCAGCAGCTCACGCCCCGTTGTGACAGGGGAAGATACGCAGTATTTT. Translating gives CASSSRPVVTGEDTQYF. The full variable domain, completed using reference TRBV7-8 and TRBJ2-3, is GAGVSQSPRYKVAKRGQDVALRCDPISGHVSLFWYQQALGQGPEFLTYFQNEAQLDKSGLPSDRFFAERPEGSVSTLKIQRTQQEDSAVYLCASSSRPVVTGEDTQYFGPGTRLTVL.

This clone was picked up one time. The CDR3 nucleotides are TGTGCCAGCAGTTACACAGGGGGGTTTGGAGAGACCCAGTACTTC. As protein: CASSYTGGFGETQYF. The genes are TRBV27 and TRBJ2-5; 8 positions match TRBD1. Trimming removed 4 bases from V and 4 bases from J; junction bases left unmatched: 8. Germline CDR1 is MNHEY and CDR2 is SMNVEV (reference sequence). There are 15 residues in the CDR3.

The V call is TRBV24-1, the J call TRBJ2-1; 12 bases line up with TRBD2. The CDR3 sequence is 16 residues long. V lost 5 bases, J lost 5 bases, and 6 bases stayed unmatched. Germline lookup yields CDR1 KGHDR and CDR2 SFDVKD. CDR3 DNA sequence: TGTGCCACCAGTGGCACGACTAGCGGGGGCAACAATGAGCAGTTCTTC. Its translation: CATSGTTSGGNNEQFF.

This chain uses TRBV18 with TRBJ1-6; D perhaps matches TRBD1 (5 bases). The CDR3 runs to 16 residues. V was trimmed by 4 bases and J by 9 bases, leaving 19 bases between them. Germline assignment: CDR1 KGHSH and CDR2 LQKENI. CDR3 region: CASSLKQATDISPLHF. The DNA of the CDR3 is TGTGCCAGCTCACTTAAACAGGCCACGGATATTTCACCCCTCCACTTT.

This clone was counted once. The V call is TRBV7-8, the J call TRBJ1-2, with D perhaps matching TRBD1 (6 bases). Germline V gives CDR1 SGHVS, CDR2 FQNEAQ. V lost 5 bases, J lost 4 bases, and 11 bases lay in between. The CDR3 sequence is 13 residues long. CDR3 coding DNA: TGTGCCAGCAGCCCAGGACAGAGCTATGGCTACACCTTC. Translated: CASSPGQSYGYTF.

The chain joins TRBV18 to TRBJ1-2, with unresolved D. CDR1 is KGHSH, CDR2 LQKENI, per germline. Trimming removed 2 bases from V and 1 base from J, with 11 bases in between. The CDR3 length is 15 residues. The CDR3 DNA sequence: TGTGCCAGCTCACCAGGGGTCGGACTTAACTATGGCTACACCTTC. Protein product: CASSPGVGLNYGYTF. The full variable domain, with the rest looked up from reference TRBV18 and TRBJ1-2, is NAGVMQNPRHLVRRRGQEARLRCSPMKGHSHVYWYRQLPEEGLKFMVYLQKENIIDESGMPKERFSAEFPKEGPSILRIQQVVRGDSAAYFCASSPGVGLNYGYTFGSGTRLTVV.

This CDR3 reads CASSPSLEASPLHF. The CDR3 DNA reads as TGTGCCAGCAGCCCCTCCCTAGAAGCTTCACCCCTCCACTTT. The V and J genes are TRBV7-8 and TRBJ1-6, with D hard to call. Germline V lookup: CDR1 SGHVS, CDR2 FQNEAQ. CDR3 length equals 14 residues. V lost 5 bases and J 9 bases, leaving 14 bases between the germline ends.

The chain couples TRBV28 to TRBJ1-2; TRBD1 matches at 11 bases. The CDR3 has 16 residues. V shed 1 base, J shed 7 bases, and the junction held 8 bases outside the gene matches. Per the germline V gene, CDR1 is MDHEN and CDR2 is SYDVKM. CDR3 sequence (DNA): TGTGCCAGCAGTTTATTTGGACAGGGGGCGAGGTCTGGCTACACCTTC. Translating it yields CASSLFGQGARSGYTF.

The chain couples TRBV19 to TRBJ2-6, with TRBD2 as a possible D gene (6 bases). The CDR3 spans 16 residues. The germline V and J ends were trimmed by 6 bases and 2 bases, with 14 bases remaining between them. From germline, CDR1 is LNHDA and CDR2 SQIVND (reference sequence). DNA of the CDR3: TGTGCCAGTAGCCCCTCTAGGAGGGCTGGGGCCAACGTCCTGACTTTC. Amino acid sequence: CASSPSRRAGANVLTF.

This chain joins TRBV7-2 and TRBJ1-2, with 8 positions matching TRBD1. CDR1 SGHTA and CDR2 FQGNSA come from the germline V gene. This CDR3 contains 15 residues. V was pared by 6 bases and J by 8 bases, with 14 bases of the junction left unmatched. The CDR3 bases are TGTGCCAGCAGTCCGTCCAGGGGGCGCGTGAGAGGCTACACCTTC. The encoded protein is CASSPSRGRVRGYTF.

This chain links TRBV5-6 with TRBJ1-2, with 11 positions matching TRBD1. Per germline, CDR1 SGHDT and CDR2 YYEEEE. CDR3 length: 15 residues. V was pared by 1 base and J by 6 bases, with 5 bases of the junction left unmatched. The CDR3 DNA follows: TGTGCCAGCAGCTTGTGGGACAGGGGGGTTAATGGCTACACCTTC. Protein: CASSLWDRGVNGYTF.

A remark on this clone: This same CDR3 is encoded by further DNA sequences in the sample. The chain is built from TRBV5-4 and TRBJ2-5, with TRBD1 matching over 7 bases. In germline, CDR1 is SGHNT, CDR2 YYREEE (reference sequence). The CDR3 has 14 residues. The V and J ends lost 0 bases and 3 bases, in that order; junction bases with no gene match: 2. The CDR3 DNA reads TGTGCCAGCAGCTTGGAAGGGGGCGAAGAGACCCAGTACTTC. Translation gives CASSLEGGEETQYF.

This rearrangement joins TRBV5-1 to TRBJ1-1, with D possibly TRBD1 on 6 matching bases. V was cut by 0 bases and J by 2 bases, with 14 bases left in between. The CDR3 has 16 residues. Per germline, CDR1 SGHRS and CDR2 YFSETQ. The CDR3 nucleotides read TGCGCCAGCAGCTTGGACAGGGAAGGGCTAAACACTGAAGCTTTCTTT. Translating gives CASSLDREGLNTEAFF.

In the case of this clone: The same CDR3 can be traced to other DNA sequences in this sample. The CDR3 DNA sequence: TGTGCCAGCAGTCTTCCGGGACAGGGGCAAAAACTGTTTTTT. Amino acid sequence: CASSLPGQGQKLFF. This rearrangement joins TRBV28 to TRBJ1-4; TRBD1 matches 10 bases. The CDR3 loop spans 14 amino acids. CDR1 and CDR2 (germline): MDHEN, SYDVKM. With V trimmed by 5 bases and J by 9 bases, 6 bases remained unmatched.

The rearrangement uses TRBV24-1 and TRBJ2-3; 8 bases agree with TRBD2. Germline V lookup: CDR1 KGHDR, CDR2 SFDVKD. This CDR3 is built from 15 residues. Losses at the gene ends were 5 bases for V and 3 bases for J; bases not matched to a gene: 6. The CDR3 sequence: CATSVRGERTDTQYF. Written as DNA, the CDR3 is TGTGCCACCAGTGTGCGGGGGGAGAGAACAGATACGCAGTATTTT.

This chain uses TRBV2 with TRBJ2-5; 9 bases align to TRBD2. V lost 3 bases to trimming and J lost 3 bases; unmatched junction nucleotides: 8. CDR1 and CDR2 from the germline V gene are SNHLY and FYNNEI. The CDR3 totals 16 residues. CDR3 in amino acids: CASSEGVAGAKETQYF. CDR3 DNA: TGTGCCAGCAGTGAGGGGGTAGCGGGGGCAAAAGAGACCCAGTACTTC.

This sequence joins TRBV11-3 and TRBJ2-1; possibly TRBD2 for D (5 bases). The CDR3 is 15 amino acids. V was clipped by 2 bases and J by 7 bases, with 15 bases between them. Per the germline V gene, CDR1 is SGHNT and CDR2 is YENEEA. As DNA, the CDR3 is TGTGCCAGCAGCTTAATCGGGGTTCCGGGAAATGAGCAGTTCTTC. This gives the protein CASSLIGVPGNEQFF.

The chain joins TRBV6-5 to TRBJ2-7, with D unresolved. Germline CDR1 is MNHEY and CDR2 is SVGAGI. The CDR3 is 16 amino acids. With 0 bases removed from V and 5 bases from J, the gap between germline ends came to 17 bases. Here the CDR3 reads CASSYSKGRDMDEQYF. The CDR3 nucleotides are TGTGCCAGCAGTTACTCGAAAGGTAGAGACATGGACGAGCAGTACTTC.